This entry lists 9 T cell receptor beta chains sequenced from one sample in a study of shared clonotypes between healthy human individuals. Libraries were prepared by immunoSEQ multiplex PCR; TCRdb keeps only in-frame clonotypes and omits some of them. The sample has under 2.5 million clones; roughly 90% are singletons. The sequenced sample consisted of naive CD4+ T cells from PBMCs. Subset given: CD45RA+ positively selected. These receptors all stem from a man between 18 and 35 years old in good health. Some clones in this sample may be carry-over from other donors' samples.

This clone has just one count. The V call is TRBV5-5, the J call TRBJ2-2, with 7 positions matching TRBD2. Germline loops: CDR1 SGHKS, CDR2 YYEKEE (reference sequence). The CDR3 length is 16 residues. V gave up 4 bases and J gave up 2 bases; unmatched junction bases: 8. CDR3 bases: TGTGCCAGCAGCCCCACTAGCGACCGCAACACCGGGGAGCTGTTTTTT. It yields the protein CASSPTSDRNTGELFF.

The chain is built from TRBV9 and TRBJ1-2; 7 bases agree with TRBD1. CDR1 is SGDLS, CDR2 YYNGEE, per germline. J gave up 5 bases and V 3 bases, and 10 bases lay outside the gene matches. The CDR3 sequence is 15 residues long. The CDR3 here is CASSAEDRQSYGYTF. As DNA, the CDR3 is TGTGCCAGCAGCGCCGAGGACAGGCAAAGTTATGGCTACACCTTC.

This clone showed up just once. The rearrangement uses TRBV2 and TRBJ1-2; D is unclear. This CDR3 has 13 residues. V gave up 3 bases and J gave up 3 bases, with 8 bases separating them. From germline, CDR1 is SNHLY and CDR2 FYNNEI. In nucleotides, the CDR3 is TGTGCCAGCAGTGACAGTGTTTACTATGGCTACACCTTC. It encodes CASSDSVYYGYTF.

This chain joins TRBV9 and TRBJ2-7; D remains unclear. Between the trimmed V and J ends, which lost 0 bases and 6 bases, there was a span of 16 bases. Germline V gives CDR1 SGDLS, CDR2 YYNGEE. The length of the CDR3 is 15 residues. CDR3 protein: CASSVGGRASPEQYF. DNA of the CDR3: TGTGCCAGCAGCGTAGGCGGCCGCGCGAGTCCCGAGCAGTACTTC.

CDR3 loop: CASASSTGFTDTQYF. The CDR3 DNA follows: TGTGCCAGCGCATCCTCGACAGGGTTCACAGATACGCAGTATTTT. The chain joins TRBV7-2 to TRBJ2-3, with 7 bases fitting TRBD1. Germline V gives CDR1 SGHTA, CDR2 FQGNSA. The J segment lost 2 bases and the V segment lost 8 bases, leaving 10 bases of the junction unmatched. This CDR3 is built from 15 residues.

This rearrangement joins TRBV12-1 to TRBJ1-1; the table's TRBD1 call for D was not verified on the DNA. TRBV12-1 is a recognized pseudogene. CDR3 length equals 18 residues. CDR3 sequence reads: CASSSQGTGGSMNTEAFF. The CDR3 nucleotides read TGTGCCAGCAGCTCCCAGGGGACAGGGGGGTCCATGAACACTGAAGCTTTCTTT.

The rearrangement joins TRBV30 to TRBJ2-1; 9 positions match TRBD2. Trimming at V came to 3 bases and at J to 12 bases, leaving 12 bases not matched to a gene. The CDR3 is made up of 14 amino acids. CDR1 GTSNPN and CDR2 SVGIG come from the germline V gene (reference sequence). The CDR3 sequence is CAWSRGPSGKWQFF. The CDR3 nucleotides are TGTGCCTGGAGCCGTGGTCCTAGCGGGAAGTGGCAGTTCTTC.

The genes are TRBV4-1 and TRBJ1-1; D might be TRBD1 (5 bases). The V end lost 3 bases, the J end lost 1 base, and 15 bases lay between the germline ends. Germline V gene lookup returns CDR1 MGHRA and CDR2 YSYEKL. The CDR3 consists of 16 residues. CDR3: CASSQDEGLPNTEAFF. CDR3 sequence (DNA): TGCGCCAGCAGCCAGGACGAGGGACTGCCGAACACTGAAGCTTTCTTT.

The CDR3 reads CASSEAGRLAAQYF. CDR3 nucleotides: TGTGCCAGCAGTGAAGCTGGTCGACTAGCCGCGCAGTATTTT. The chain is built from TRBV2 and TRBJ2-3; 7 bases agree with TRBD2. The ends lost 0 bases at V and 10 bases at J; junction bases unmatched: 7. The CDR3 sequence is 14 residues long. Germline values: CDR1 SNHLY, CDR2 FYNNEI.